What follows is one T cell receptor (beta chain) and its context. Its antigen remains unknown. The read stops 3 residues short of the end of the CDR3; the missing end is completed from the germline J gene. This sample was included in a study of T cells in women clearing cervical HPV infection. V lost 2 bases and J lost 7, with 9 bases in between. The CDR3 has 12 residues. The germline V gene has CDR1 SGHRS and CDR2 YFSETQ. Clones were read by immunoSEQ multiplex PCR, and TCRdb kept only the in-frame ones, dropping some. The sample has some 30,000 clones. Study outcomes and limitations: TRBV6-7 abundance was lower in cases than controls (around 0.1% versus 0.15%).

This TCR was recovered from a woman aged 18-70 years with a cervical HPV16 infection that either progressed to CIN3+ or cleared (not recorded which). The genes are TRBV5-1 and TRBJ1-1; possible D gene TRBD1, 6 bases. The specimen sequenced was blood buffy coat. The sequenced part of the CDR3 DNA is TGCGCCAGCAGCTTCTTGGACAGTGAA. This gives the protein CASSFLDSE. The CDR3 in full is CASSFLDSEAFF.